The clone carrying this T cell receptor (beta chain) showed up many times. The authors ran a second PCR of 7 to 11 cycles using a sample-barcoded 5' primer and a J-beta primer mix. The template-switch adaptor was a 5' adaptor with 12 random nucleotides. It tagged each cDNA molecule. TCRdb ran MiXCR on the 5' RACE reads and lists one entry per CDR3 protein. The sample lists about 1,400,000 distinct CDR3 sequences, 40% to 50% occurring once. This entry is derived from a study of blood T cells in healthy people across ages. The CDR3 runs 16 residues. Looked up from germline, CDR1 is KGHSH and CDR2 is LQKENI. V lost 6 bases to trimming and J lost 1 base, with 16 bases between them.

The TCR comes from a woman aged 18-29 years in good health. The chain combines TRBV18 with TRBJ1-5; TRBD1 is a possible D gene (5 bases). What was sequenced was blood. The CDR3 DNA reads as TGTGCCAGCTCTCCCGGGGACTCCGGGAGCAATCAGCCCCAGCATTTT. This gives the protein CASSPGDSGSNQPQHF.